These 6 T cell receptor beta chains were sequenced from one sample in a study of persistence of HIV-infected CD4 T cells. Antigen specificity for these receptors is unknown. Sequencing used immunoSEQ version 4 in survey mode. Profiled with immunoSEQ multiplex PCR; TCRdb holds only in-frame clones, not every one. The top ten hold around 1.5% of the sample, which has 35,000 to 40,000 clones, roughly 80% seen once. Lysates of CMV-infected fibroblasts at approximately 9.4 ug/mL stimulated these cells. CD40L/CD69 double-negative CD45RO-high memory CD4+ T cells were collected. The input for sequencing was CD4+ T cells sorted from PBMCs after roughly 19-hour stimulation, taken from a patient who received antiretroviral therapy. Source of these receptors: an adult man with HIV who was CMV-seropositive.

The V and J genes are TRBV5-4 and TRBJ2-7, with D perhaps TRBD1 or TRBD2 (5 bases each). This CDR3 spans 15 amino acids. CDR1 is SGHNT, CDR2 YYREEE, per germline (reference sequence). V lost 0 bases and J lost 6, with 16 bases in between. The CDR3, as DNA: TGTGCCAGCAGCTTGGGGGGGAGTCGTCGGACCGAGCAGTACTTC. Protein product: CASSLGGSRRTEQYF.

This clone has a single count. This chain uses TRBV5-6 with TRBJ2-5; the D is unclear. Looked up from germline, CDR1 is SGHDT and CDR2 is YYEEEE. There are 13 residues in the CDR3. The V and J ends lost 4 bases and 1 base respectively, with 8 bases between them. CDR3 bases: TGTGCCAGCAGCGGTGGCTTCCAAGAGACCCAGTACTTC. This translates into CASSGGFQETQYF.

This rearrangement joins TRBV3-1 (or the pseudogene TRBV3-2) to TRBJ2-6, with TRBD1 matching over 7 bases. Losses at the gene ends were 4 bases for V and 0 bases for J; bases not matched to a gene: 9. Germline V gene lookup returns CDR1 LGHDT and CDR2 YNNKEL (reference sequence). The CDR3 has 18 amino acids. The CDR3 region has the DNA TGTGCCAGCAGCCTCCCGGGACAGCGTAACTCTGGGGCCAACGTCCTGACTTTC. It codes for CASSLPGQRNSGANVLTF.

CDR3 DNA sequence: TGTGCCAGCAGCCAAGGGGGCAGGGCGAGCACCATATATTTT. It specifies CASSQGGRASTIYF. This rearrangement joins TRBV3-1 (or the pseudogene TRBV3-2) to TRBJ1-3; D is perhaps TRBD1 (5 bases). CDR3 size: 14 residues. The V end lost 1 base, the J end lost 9 bases, and 13 bases lay between the germline ends. The germline V gene has CDR1 LGHDT and CDR2 YNNKEL (reference sequence).

The chain links TRBV4-1 to TRBJ1-2; TRBD1 aligns across 9 bases. Per germline, CDR1 MGHRA and CDR2 YSYEKL. The CDR3 spans 15 residues. V lost 4 bases, J lost 2 bases, and 5 bases stayed unmatched. The CDR3 nucleotides are TGCGCCAGCAGCCTAGGAGGACAGGGGAACTATGGCTACACCTTC. Translation gives CASSLGGQGNYGYTF.

The gene calls are TRBV4-2 and TRBJ2-3; tentatively, D is TRBD2 (7 bases). The V gene lost 4 bases and the J gene lost 5 bases, with 19 bases spanning the gap. There are 16 residues in the CDR3. Germline V gene lookup returns CDR1 LGHNA and CDR2 YNFKEQ. CDR3 amino acids: CASSLRRGGPEDTQYF. CDR3 in DNA: TGTGCCAGCAGCCTCAGGAGGGGGGGGCCCGAAGATACGCAGTATTTT.